This T cell receptor (beta chain) was sequenced in a study of T cells after yellow fever vaccination. General study results and limits: Some clonotypes, a small share, were shared between CD4 and CD8 compartments.

Per germline, CDR1 SGHAT and CDR2 FQNNGV. The CDR3 is made up of 14 amino acids. The V and J ends lost 1 base and 6 bases respectively, with 11 bases between them. There are a few counts of this clonotype. What it binds is not known. TCRdb called the 5' RACE reads again in MiXCR, with one record for every CDR3 protein. The data show roughly 310,000 distinct CDR3 sequences, roughly 8.7% seen once. Sequenced here: PBMCs, sampled on the day of the first yellow fever vaccination. The chain carries TRBV11-2 and TRBJ2-3; no clear D gene. The receptor comes from a young man who received the YFV17D yellow fever vaccine. Written as DNA, the CDR3 is TGTGCCAGCAGCTTAGGTCTACAACTGGATACGCAGTATTTT. It codes for CASSLGLQLDTQYF.